By sample fraction, the clone carrying this T cell receptor beta chain is medium-sized. This entry comes from a study of identical twins. TCRdb ran MiXCR on the 5' RACE reads and lists one entry per CDR3 protein. The data show roughly 350,000 distinct CDR3 sequences, with 12% seen just once and 6% to 9% held by the top ten. These data were also reused for a study on yellow fever vaccine responses in identical twins.

The material sequenced was CD8+ T cells sorted from blood. The TCR was taken from a woman aged 18 to 35 in good health.

CDR3 coding DNA: TGTGCCAGCAGCTTAGTGGGGGGAGATCAGCCCCAGCATTTT. Translated, it gives CASSLVGGDQPQHF. The chain is built from TRBV7-6 and TRBJ1-5, with D possibly matching TRBD1 (5 bases). CDR1 is SGHVS and CDR2 is FNYEAQ in the germline V gene. Between the trimmed V and J ends, which lost 1 base and 5 bases, there was a span of 9 bases. The CDR3 contains 14 residues.